The entry below gives a single T cell receptor beta chain sequence along with its context. Ten or more counts support this clonotype. No cognate antigen has been identified for it. One base away there is no much larger clone; base qualities are not given. This specimen comes from a study of T cells in Graves' hyperthyroidism and ophthalmopathy (dated by TCRdb to between 2018 and 2020). As for the study more broadly: Peripheral blood was collected at initial diagnosis, before any treatment. For training and testing, the 100 or so patients in the discovery cohort were randomly divided in a 7:3 ratio. The paper reports TCR Vbeta CDR3 sequencing of some 140 peripheral blood samples: 43 ophthalmopathy, fewer than 80 hyperthyroidism and approximately 17 progressor patients. To identify TCR V-J signatures that set the groups apart, the researchers used a discovery cohort of 90 to 100 patients, made up of under 45 with Graves' ophthalmopathy and 55 to 65 with stable Graves' hyperthyroidism. Prospective prediction of ophthalmopathy was tested in an independent validation cohort of approximately 19 hyperthyroidism patients and 15 to 17 patients who later progressed to ophthalmopathy. In addition, the study compared T-cell repertoires in thyroid tissue and in blood from about 6 Graves' hyperthyroidism patients. After sampling, hyperthyroidism patients received methimazole starting at 30 mg daily, and ophthalmopathy patients received high-dose intravenous methylprednisolone. Overall study outcomes, separate from this receptor: Sample size was not statistically predetermined, and blinding of investigators to group allocation was not performed. Ophthalmopathy was separated from stable hyperthyroidism by a 13 V-J signature model, with approximately 86% sensitivity and around 81% specificity obtained in cross-validation and 80%/75% obtained in testing. In validation, the model predicted progression to ophthalmopathy a median of about 6.8 months before onset, with approximately 68% sensitivity and roughly 72% specificity. Most expanded thyroid clonotypes (frequency above 0.001) were also detected in blood, a finding suggesting that blood repertoires may reflect thyroid immune responses.

In the ophthalmopathy patients, disease was moderately to severely active, with a Clinical Activity Score of 3 or more, a NOSPECS grade of 4 or more, and a duration of less than 3 months. Patients with uncontrolled infections, other autoimmune diseases, pregnancy or lactation were excluded. Diagnoses relied on clinical symptoms, serum thyroxine and TRAb, thyroid ultrasound and orbital computed tomography. PBMCs were isolated from 7.5 to 10 ml of fresh peripheral blood by Ficoll-Paque density gradient centrifugation. Trizol reagent was used to extract total RNA, and RNA quality was then checked on an Agilent 2100 Bioanalyzer. Including cysteine and phenylalanine, the CDR3 has 13 amino acids. Kept here is only the CDR3 DNA, which spans 39 bases and is read in frame from base 1. CDR1 and CDR2, per the germline V gene (reference sequence), are LGHDT and YNNKEL. V loses 3 bases of germline sequence and J loses 6 bases, and the interval between the two ends is 11 bases.

TCR beta CDR3 regions were amplified from RNA transcripts. The first round of RT-PCR for the TCR CDR3 was performed with the HTBI primer set and the Qiagen OneStep RT-PCR kit. A second multiplex PCR round built the libraries, followed by size selection and purification. The libraries were sequenced on an Illumina HiSeq2000 using paired-end 100 bp reads. As for how the authors treated the data: SOAPnuke was used to process the raw data, removing reads that contained adapters or uncalled bases, had a mean Phred below 15, or lacked an exact match to the constant primer or identifier. High-quality paired reads were merged with COPE v1.2.5, and unique nucleotide sequences were defined as clonotypes. MiTCR v1.1 was used to align the clonotypes against IMGT TRBV, TRBD and TRBJ reference segments. The analysis included only V-J combinations with a frequency above 0.0001, which together covered 99% to 99.2% of the repertoires. A TCS score was defined as the ratio of F50 (clonal expansion) to E x V (chaos), with BLOSUM62-based TCRdist applied between CDR3 peptides within each V-J. Welch's t-statistics and random forest reduced around 510 V-J features to 13, which were used in a naive Bayes classifier (R e1071). Clones were called with MiXCR by TCRdb after fastp trimmed the public reads at Q25, and only in-frame beta chains were retained. Every entry covers one CDR3 protein and lists the most common genes and DNA from its rows. The V and J calls and clone size are TCRdb's, not the authors'. The sample has about 350,000 distinct CDR3 sequences on record, around 15% of them singletons. The ten largest clonotypes hold about 21% of the sample.

The receptor comes from a woman aged 55-69 years with Graves' ophthalmopathy. The chain was built from TRBV3-1 and TRBJ1-2; the D gene cannot be named for sure. The sequenced material came from blood. For the CDR3, the sequence is CASSHPPGDGYTF. DNA sequence: TGTGCCAGCAGCCACCCCCCCGGCGATGGCTACACCTTC.